This T cell receptor beta chain was found in a study of blood T cells in healthy people across ages. Study results and limitations: Fewer expanded clones and more diversity marked long-lived versus aged donors. Samples with more naive T cells showed higher observed beta diversity.

Germline lookup yields CDR1 SGHTA and CDR2 FQGNSA. Trimming removed 5 bases at V and 0 bases at J, with 11 bases between. The CDR3 runs 14 residues. This clonotype was counted between two and nine times. The antigen remains unidentified. Primers used in a second PCR of roughly 6 to 11 cycles were a sample-barcoded 5' primer and a J-beta primer mix. Using its own MiXCR run on the 5' RACE reads, TCRdb lists one record per CDR3 protein. The repertoire holds around 1,900,000 distinct CDR3 sequences, with around 42% as singletons. Researchers isolated at least 6 million PBMCs per sample. No fewer than 5 micrograms of total RNA were isolated from every sample.

Sample: blood. This TCR was sampled from a human donor in good health. This chain connects TRBV7-2 to TRBJ2-7; D is undetermined. CDR3 amino acids: CASSPARSSYEQYF. In DNA, the CDR3 is TGTGCCAGCAGCCCCGCACGGAGCTCCTACGAGCAGTACTTC.